This T cell receptor beta chain was sequenced for a study of blood T cell repertoires in COVID-19. Study-level background: Sites in the United States, Italy and Spain provided acute and convalescent COVID-19 samples.

The protocol was immunoSEQ multiplex PCR, while the TCRdb copy is restricted to in-frame clones and leaves out a portion. The sample contains 110,000 or so clones, about 87% of which appear only once. Trimming cost V 3 bases and J 4 bases, with 12 bases left between them. The germline CDR1 and CDR2 sequences are MGHRA and YSYEKL. The CDR3 runs 14 residues. Sequencing was done on a sample of peripheral blood. The TCR originated in a woman aged 50 to 60 with acute or convalescent COVID-19. The chain carries TRBV4-1 and TRBJ1-2; a possible D gene is TRBD1 (5 bases). The CDR3 nucleotides are TGCGCCAGCAGCCAGGCGGGACTGAGCTATGGCTACACCTTC. It encodes CASSQAGLSYGYTF.